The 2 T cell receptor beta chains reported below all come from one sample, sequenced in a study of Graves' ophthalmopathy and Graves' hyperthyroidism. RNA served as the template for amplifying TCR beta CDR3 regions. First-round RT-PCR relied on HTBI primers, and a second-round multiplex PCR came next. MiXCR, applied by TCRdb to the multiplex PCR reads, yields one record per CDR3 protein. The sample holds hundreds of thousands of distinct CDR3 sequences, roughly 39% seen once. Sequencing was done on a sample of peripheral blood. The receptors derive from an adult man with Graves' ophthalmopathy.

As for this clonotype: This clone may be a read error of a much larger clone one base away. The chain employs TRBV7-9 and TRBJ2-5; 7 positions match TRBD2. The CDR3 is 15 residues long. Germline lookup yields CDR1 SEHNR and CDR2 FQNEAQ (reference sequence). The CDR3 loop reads CASSLLGGDQGTQYF. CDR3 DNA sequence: TGTGCCAGCAGCTTACTGGGAGGGGACCAAGGGACCCAGTACTTC. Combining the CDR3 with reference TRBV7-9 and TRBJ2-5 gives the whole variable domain DTGVSQNPRHKITKRGQNVTFRCDPISEHNRLYWYRQTLGQGPEFLTYFQNEAQLEKSRLLSDRFSAERPKGSFSTLEIQRTEQGDSAMYLCASSLLGGDQGTQYFGPGTRLLVL.

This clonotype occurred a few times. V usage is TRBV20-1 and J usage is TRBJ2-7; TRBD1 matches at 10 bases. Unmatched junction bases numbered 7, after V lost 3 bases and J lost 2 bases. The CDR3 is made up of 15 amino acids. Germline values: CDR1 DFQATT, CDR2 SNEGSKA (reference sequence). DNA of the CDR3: TGCAGTGCTAGTCCCCCGGGACAGGGGACCTACGAGCAGTACTTC. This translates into CSASPPGQGTYEQYF.